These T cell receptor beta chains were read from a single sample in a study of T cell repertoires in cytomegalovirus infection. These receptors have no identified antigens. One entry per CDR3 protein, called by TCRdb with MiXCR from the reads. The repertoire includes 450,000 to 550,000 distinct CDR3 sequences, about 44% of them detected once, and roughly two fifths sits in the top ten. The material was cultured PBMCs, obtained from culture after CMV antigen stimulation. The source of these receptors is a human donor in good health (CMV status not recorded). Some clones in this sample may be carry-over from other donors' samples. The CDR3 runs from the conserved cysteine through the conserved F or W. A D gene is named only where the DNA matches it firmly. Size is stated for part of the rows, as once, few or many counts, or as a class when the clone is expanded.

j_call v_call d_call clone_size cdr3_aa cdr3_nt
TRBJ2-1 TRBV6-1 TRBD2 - CASKQAGGPREQFF TGTGCCAGCAAGCAGGCGGGAGGGCCTCGTGAGCAGTTCTTC
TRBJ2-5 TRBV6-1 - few CATRGGRAQYF TGTGCCACCAGGGGGGGACGGGCCCAGTACTTC
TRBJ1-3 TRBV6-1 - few CATTGRNGNTIYF TGTGCCACTACGGGACGCAATGGAAACACCATATATTTT
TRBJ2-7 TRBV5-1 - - CASSPGQSAYEQYF TGCGCCAGCAGCCCTGGACAGAGCGCCTACGAGCAGTACTTC
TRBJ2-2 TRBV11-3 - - CASSPGPRPTGELFF TGTGCCAGCAGCCCCGGGCCCCGCCCAACCGGGGAGCTGTTTTTT
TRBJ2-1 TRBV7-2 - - CASSLFSGTETQFF TGTGCCAGCAGCTTATTTTCCGGGACTGAGACACAGTTCTTC
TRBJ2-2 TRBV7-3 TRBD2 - CASSFGGENTGELFF TGTGCCAGCAGCTTCGGGGGGGAGAACACCGGGGAGCTGTTTTTT
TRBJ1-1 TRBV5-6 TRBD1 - CASSPEQGIVTEAFF TGTGCCAGCAGCCCCGAACAGGGGATAGTGACTGAAGCTTTCTTT
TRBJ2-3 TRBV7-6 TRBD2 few CASSPWGGGTDTQYF TGTGCCAGCAGTCCTTGGGGGGGGGGCACAGATACGCAGTATTTT
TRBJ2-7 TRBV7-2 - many CASSSYTLEQYF TGTGCCAGCAGCTCTTACACACTCGAGCAGTACTTC
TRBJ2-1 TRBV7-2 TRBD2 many CASSMRLAGDHEQFF TGTGCCAGCAGCATGCGACTAGCGGGAGACCATGAGCAGTTCTTC
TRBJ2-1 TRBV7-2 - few CASSSRLSYNEQFF TGTGCCAGCAGCTCCCGGCTTTCCTACAATGAGCAGTTCTTC
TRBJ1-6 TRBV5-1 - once CASSLGAHPSPLHF TGCGCCAGCAGCTTGGGGGCCCACCCCTCACCCCTCCACTTT
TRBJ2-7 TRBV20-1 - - CSARDPGAYEQYF TGCAGTGCTAGAGATCCGGGTGCCTACGAGCAGTACTTC
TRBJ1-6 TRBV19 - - CASSIEGGSPLHF TGTGCCAGTAGTATAGAGGGCGGTTCACCCCTCCACTTT
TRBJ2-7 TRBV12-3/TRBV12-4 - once CASSRTATGIKQYF TGTGCCAGCAGCCGTACCGCGACTGGGATCAAGCAGTACTTC
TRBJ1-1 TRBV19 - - CASSMTDMDTEAFF TGTGCCAGTAGTATGACGGATATGGACACTGAAGCTTTCTTT
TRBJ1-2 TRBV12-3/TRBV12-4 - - CASSLGTNYTF TGTGCCAGCAGTTTGGGGACCAACTACACCTTC
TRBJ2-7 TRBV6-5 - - CASSYSGGLYEQYF TGTGCCAGCAGTTACTCGGGGGGCCTATACGAGCAGTACTTC